Listed here are 25 T cell receptor beta chains from one sample, sequenced in a study of shared clonotypes between healthy human individuals (TCRdb year 2020). Libraries were constructed by the immunoSEQ multiplex PCR assay. TCRdb's version of the immuneACCESS table is confined to in-frame rearrangements and falls short of the full clone set. An unresolved V gene accounts for under half of the shortfall where checked; the remainder is of unknown origin. The sample data list 2 million or so clones, and roughly 96% of these were observed just once. The ten largest clones add up to under 0.15% of the sample. Sample: naive CD4+ T cells sorted from blood. The sample's cell subset or site label, in plain terms: CD45RA+ positively selected. The receptors were sampled from a man younger than 30 in good health.

The chain has TRBV30 and TRBJ1-4; no firm D call. Per the germline V gene, CDR1 is GTSNPN and CDR2 is SVGIG (reference sequence). There are 15 residues in the CDR3. The germline V and J ends were trimmed by 4 bases and 3 bases, with 15 bases remaining between them. For the CDR3, the DNA is TGTGCCTGGAACACTGGGAGGGCCTCTAATGAAAAACTGTTTTTT. Translated: CAWNTGRASNEKLFF. The full variable domain, with the rest looked up from reference TRBV30 and TRBJ1-4, is SQTIHQWPATLVQPVGSPLSLECTVEGTSNPNLYWYRQAAGRGLQLLFYSVGIGQISSEVPQNLSASRPQDRQFILSSKKLLLSDSGFYLCAWNTGRASNEKLFFGSGTQLSVL.

This clone appeared a single time. The chain couples TRBV11-2 to TRBJ2-3; D uncertain. This CDR3 contains 15 residues. CDR1 SGHAT and CDR2 FQNNGV come from the germline V gene. V lost 5 bases and J 0 bases, leaving 12 bases between the germline ends. CDR3 amino acids: CASSQSPESTDTQYF. The CDR3 bases are TGTGCCAGCAGCCAGTCCCCGGAAAGCACAGATACGCAGTATTTT.

A word on this clone: One end of the junction varies from germline; a read error may be responsible. The rearrangement uses TRBV30 and TRBJ1-1, with 9 bases that match TRBD1. This CDR3 has 13 residues. Per germline, CDR1 GTSNPN and CDR2 SVGIG (reference sequence). In nucleotides, the CDR3 is TGTGCCTGGGGACAGGGGCTGAAGACTGAAGCTTTCTTT. Encoded protein: CAWGQGLKTEAFF. The full variable domain, its missing parts supplied by reference TRBV30 and TRBJ1-1, is SQTIHQWPATLVQPVGSPLSLECTVEGTSNPNLYWYRQAAGRGLQLLFYSVGIGQISSEVPQNLSASRPQDRQFILSSKKLLLSDSGFYLCAWGQGLKTEAFFGQGTRLTVV.

V is TRBV2 and J is TRBJ1-1, with no clear D. The CDR3 runs to 12 residues. Trimming removed 6 bases from V and 5 bases from J, with 10 bases in between. Germline CDR1 is SNHLY and CDR2 is FYNNEI. CDR3 protein: CASRDRGTEAFF. In nucleotides, the CDR3 is TGTGCCAGCAGAGACCGGGGAACTGAAGCTTTCTTT.

V is TRBV2 and J is TRBJ2-3; D is undetermined. Germline CDR1 SNHLY, CDR2 FYNNEI. The CDR3 consists of 12 residues. Deletions cut 1 base from V and 4 bases from J, with 3 bases between. DNA for the CDR3: TGTGCCAGCAGTGAAGTGGCAGATACGCAGTATTTT. Translation: CASSEVADTQYF.

J is TRBJ2-7 and V is TRBV19; TRBD1 might be the D (6 bases). CDR3 length: 13 residues. Germline V gives CDR1 LNHDA, CDR2 SQIVND (reference sequence). The V gene lost 4 bases and the J gene lost 3 bases, with 10 bases spanning the gap. The CDR3 DNA reads as TGTGCCAGTAGTAAAAAACAGGGCTACGAGCAGTACTTC. Protein: CASSKKQGYEQYF.

CDR3 sequence (DNA): TGTGCCGGAAGGACTAGCGTAGACACCGGGGAGCTGTTTTTT. Translated, it gives CAGRTSVDTGELFF. The chain couples TRBV6-1 to TRBJ2-2, with 9 bases lining up with TRBD2. Germline V gene lookup returns CDR1 MNHNS and CDR2 SASEGT. The CDR3 length is 14 residues. Trimming took 11 bases from V and 3 from J; bases not matched to a gene: 7.

The chain is built from TRBV30 and TRBJ1-5; D not certain. Germline V gene lookup returns CDR1 GTSNPN and CDR2 SVGIG (reference sequence). The germline V and J ends were trimmed by 6 bases and 7 bases, with 16 bases remaining between them. The CDR3 runs to 13 residues. The CDR3 region has the DNA TGTGCCTGCTCCCTCGGCGAGTACCAGCCCCAGCATTTT. Amino acids: CACSLGEYQPQHF.

The J gene is TRBJ1-2, the V gene TRBV9, with 10 bases aligning to TRBD1. The length of the CDR3 is 16 residues. The junction had 7 bases not matched to a gene; V was cut back by 2 bases and J by 3 bases. Per germline, CDR1 SGDLS and CDR2 YYNGEE. CDR3 coding DNA: TGTGCCAGCAGCGTTTCGACAGGGGGCGAGGACTATGGCTACACCTTC. Its protein is CASSVSTGGEDYGYTF.

This rearrangement joins TRBV20-1 to TRBJ1-2; D remains ambiguous. This CDR3 is built from 11 residues. Per the germline V gene, CDR1 is DFQATT and CDR2 is SNEGSKA (reference sequence). Trimming pared 6 bases from V and 1 base from J, leaving 6 bases between. The CDR3 DNA reads TGCAGTGCATCGAATAACTATGGCTACACCTTC. Its translation: CSASNNYGYTF.

The chain combines TRBV18 with TRBJ1-5; D remains ambiguous. Per the germline V gene, CDR1 is KGHSH and CDR2 is LQKENI. The V and J ends lost 5 bases and 2 bases respectively, with 10 bases between them. The CDR3 is 14 amino acids. CDR3 protein: CASSSDSGNQPQHF. As DNA, the CDR3 is TGTGCCAGCTCATCCGACTCTGGCAATCAGCCCCAGCATTTT.

This clone was seen a single time. Other nucleotide sequences in the sample specify the same CDR3. The chain is built from TRBV18 and TRBJ2-2; TRBD1 matches 10 bases. Germline V gene lookup returns CDR1 KGHSH and CDR2 LQKENI. J gave up 5 bases and V 3 bases, and 3 bases lay outside the gene matches. The CDR3 loop spans 15 amino acids. CDR3 coding DNA: TGTGCCAGCTCACCTCCGGGACAGGGGACCGGGGAGCTGTTTTTT. It encodes CASSPPGQGTGELFF. Variable domain in full (rest from reference TRBV18 and TRBJ2-2): NAGVMQNPRHLVRRRGQEARLRCSPMKGHSHVYWYRQLPEEGLKFMVYLQKENIIDESGMPKERFSAEFPKEGPSILRIQQVVRGDSAAYFCASSPPGQGTGELFFGEGSRLTVL.

The gene calls are TRBV19 and TRBJ2-2, with a weak D call TRBD2 (6 bases). The CDR3 spans 13 residues. The V end lost 7 bases, the J end lost 7 bases, and 13 bases lay between the germline ends. CDR1 and CDR2 (germline): LNHDA, SQIVND (reference sequence). CDR3 sequence: CASTGRPYGELFF. The CDR3 region has the DNA TGTGCCAGTACCGGGAGACCTTACGGGGAGCTGTTTTTT.

This clone was seen once. The V and J genes are TRBV7-9 and TRBJ2-3; 8 bases map to TRBD1. Germline trimming cut 2 bases from V and 3 bases from J; bases unmatched to any gene: 7. The CDR3 covers 16 residues. Germline V CDR1 and CDR2: SEHNR, FQNEAQ (reference sequence). The CDR3 sequence is CASSLNTGGGTDTQYF. CDR3 nucleotide sequence: TGTGCCAGCAGCTTAAATACAGGGGGTGGGACAGATACGCAGTATTTT.

The chain recombines TRBV14 with TRBJ2-7; TRBD1 matches at 9 bases. The germline gives CDR1 SGHDN, CDR2 FVKESK. The V segment lost 3 bases and the J segment 2 bases; nucleotides outside the gene matches: 8. The CDR3 is 16 residues long. The CDR3 is CASSQNPRTGAYEQYF. Here the CDR3 DNA reads TGTGCCAGCAGCCAGAATCCCCGGACAGGGGCCTACGAGCAGTACTTC.

The chain uses TRBV5-6 and TRBJ2-4; possibly TRBD2 for D (5 bases). V was pared by 0 bases and J by 7 bases, with 11 bases between. The CDR3 extends over 14 amino acids. CDR1 SGHDT and CDR2 YYEEEE come from the germline V gene. The CDR3 sequence: CASSLDPGGNIQYF. In DNA, the CDR3 is TGTGCCAGCAGCTTGGATCCGGGCGGGAACATTCAGTACTTC.

In the case of this clone: The same CDR3 can be traced to other DNA sequences in this sample. V usage is TRBV19 and J usage is TRBJ1-6; D gene ambiguous. Trimming removed 7 bases from V and 0 bases from J, with 7 bases in between. The CDR3 contains 14 residues. In germline, CDR1 is LNHDA, CDR2 SQIVND (reference sequence). In nucleotides, the CDR3 is TGTGCCAGTACCGGAAGCTCCTATAATTCACCCCTCCACTTT. Amino acid sequence: CASTGSSYNSPLHF.

The rearrangement links TRBV18 to TRBJ2-7; 8 nucleotides match TRBD2. The CDR3 is 14 amino acids. The junction had 8 bases not matched to a gene; V was cut back by 5 bases and J by 5 bases. Germline V gives CDR1 KGHSH, CDR2 LQKENI. The CDR3 DNA reads TGTGCCAGCTCAACCAGCGGGAGTTGGAACGAGCAGTACTTC. Translated: CASSTSGSWNEQYF.

The CDR3 region has the DNA TGTGCCAGCAGCTTAGAAAGGCGGGGGCTCTCCTACAATGAGCAGTTCTTC. Amino acid sequence: CASSLERRGLSYNEQFF. The genes are TRBV11-1 and TRBJ2-1; a weak D match, TRBD2 (7 bases). This CDR3 has 17 residues. V was shortened by 1 base and J by 0 bases, with 13 bases between the two germline ends. Germline V CDR1 and CDR2: SGHAT, FQDESV (reference sequence).

Comment on this clone: A much larger clone sits a single nucleotide away, making a read error possible. V and J are TRBV7-2 and TRBJ2-2; D not certain. V was cut by 2 bases and J by 7 bases, with 5 bases left in between. The CDR3 loop spans 12 amino acids. Germline values: CDR1 SGHTA, CDR2 FQGNSA. The CDR3 DNA reads TGTGCCAGCAGCTTATTGGGCGGGGAGCTGTTTTTT. It translates to CASSLLGGELFF.

The rearrangement uses TRBV18 and TRBJ1-1, with D unresolved. The ends were cut back, 7 bases at V and 1 base at J, with 10 bases in the middle. The CDR3 runs 13 residues. From germline, CDR1 is KGHSH and CDR2 LQKENI. The CDR3, as DNA: TGTGCCAGCTTATGGACGGAGAACACTGAAGCTTTCTTT. Protein sequence: CASLWTENTEAFF.

This chain uses TRBV6-5 with TRBJ1-2; D is ambiguous. This CDR3 is built from 15 residues. Germline lookup yields CDR1 MNHEY and CDR2 SVGAGI. V lost 5 bases and J lost 3, with 16 bases in between. The CDR3 is CASSRDRSSHYGYTF. CDR3 in DNA: TGTGCCAGCAGTCGGGATAGGAGTTCTCACTATGGCTACACCTTC.

The rearrangement joins TRBV19 to TRBJ2-7; maybe TRBD2 (6 bases). This CDR3 contains 14 residues. The V gene's germline CDR1 is LNHDA and CDR2 SQIVND (reference sequence). With 4 bases removed from V and 4 bases from J, the gap between germline ends came to 14 bases. The CDR3 sequence: CASSTGAGRYEQYF. DNA of the CDR3: TGTGCCAGTAGTACCGGGGCGGGACGTTACGAGCAGTACTTC. Full variable domain (remainder filled in from reference TRBV19 and TRBJ2-7): DGGITQSPKYLFRKEGQNVTLSCEQNLNHDAMYWYRQDPGQGLRLIYYSQIVNDFQKGDIAEGYSVSREKKESFPLTVTSAQKNPTAFYLCASSTGAGRYEQYFGPGTRLTVT.

The gene calls are TRBV7-9 and TRBJ2-7; D is possibly TRBD2 (5 bases). V was shortened by 2 bases and J by 5 bases, with 13 bases between the two germline ends. CDR1 and CDR2 from the germline V gene are SEHNR and FQNEAQ (reference sequence). The CDR3 runs to 14 residues. The chain's CDR3 is CASSLYQAGNEQYF. The CDR3 nucleotides are TGTGCCAGCAGCTTATACCAGGCGGGTAACGAGCAGTACTTC.

This rearrangement joins TRBV28 to TRBJ2-5; 7 nucleotides agree with TRBD1. With 8 bases clipped from V and 5 bases from J, the junction kept 8 bases outside the gene matches. Per germline, CDR1 MDHEN and CDR2 SYDVKM. The CDR3 has 13 residues. The chain's CDR3 is CASRDSLRETQYF. CDR3 bases: TGTGCCAGCCGGGACAGCCTTAGGGAGACCCAGTACTTC.